This TCR beta chain was sequenced during a study of T cell responses to AZD1222 COVID-19 vaccine. Study-wide context: Some second doses came at about 4 weeks and others at about 12 weeks; these were pooled.

This CDR3 contains 13 residues. The V end was cut by 3 bases, the J end by 1 base, with 5 bases between. This table comes from immunoSEQ multiplex PCR, and its TCRdb copy is limited to in-frame clones, with some not included. The table shows 100,000 or so clones, with about 88% occurring only once. The source material was peripheral blood, sampled on day 0 of AZD1222 vaccination. The V and J genes are TRBV12-3 or TRBV12-4 and TRBJ2-3; D is uncertain. This receptor was taken from an adult in good health. The CDR3 reads CASSFSGTDTQYF. CDR3 coding DNA: TGTGCCAGCAGTTTTTCGGGCACAGATACGCAGTATTTT.